This TCR beta chain comes out of a study of radiotherapy plus CTLA-4 blockade in lung cancer (dated by TCRdb to the late 2010s). Regarding the research as a whole: Among enrolled patients, under 20% had an objective response and roughly 30% reached disease control. What the work shows at the level of the full study, not this receptor alone: Increased serum interferon-beta after radiation, together with early dynamic changes in blood T cell clones, were reported to be the strongest predictors of response. After treatment with radiotherapy and ipilimumab, TCR clones that came from tumors expanded in the peripheral blood.

Taken from the germline V gene (reference sequence), the CDR1 and CDR2 loops are GTSNPN and SVGIG. The CDR3 numbers 15 residues from cysteine through phenylalanine. Only CDR3 DNA is held: 45 bases, read in frame from base 1. Trimming removed 2 bases from V and 1 base from J, leaving 14 bases between the germline ends. The library relied on the immunoSEQ multiplex PCR assay. TCRdb carries this immuneACCESS record with in-frame sequences only. Its versions omit some clonotypes, under half of them owing to an unresolved V gene in the studies checked, with the rest unexplained. The sample records about 73,000 clones, around nine tenths of which are singletons. Jointly, the top ten make up 35% to 50% of the sample. In this study, focal radiation therapy paired with CTLA-4 blockade (ipilimumab) was tested in patients who had chemo-refractory metastatic non-small-cell lung cancer. A few counts support this clone. This receptor's antigen is unknown. No qualities accompany the bases; no much larger clone lies one base away.

This receptor chain uses TRBV30 and TRBJ1-2; the D segment cannot be called with confidence. This TCR was recovered from a human donor with non-small cell lung cancer that progressed on radiotherapy plus ipilimumab. Sequencing used peripheral blood, obtained from a patient treated with radiotherapy plus ipilimumab. Read as DNA, the sequence is TGTGCCTGGAGTCGCGGCGGCAGCTATAACTATGGCTACACCTTC. Its coded protein is CAWSRGGSYNYGYTF.